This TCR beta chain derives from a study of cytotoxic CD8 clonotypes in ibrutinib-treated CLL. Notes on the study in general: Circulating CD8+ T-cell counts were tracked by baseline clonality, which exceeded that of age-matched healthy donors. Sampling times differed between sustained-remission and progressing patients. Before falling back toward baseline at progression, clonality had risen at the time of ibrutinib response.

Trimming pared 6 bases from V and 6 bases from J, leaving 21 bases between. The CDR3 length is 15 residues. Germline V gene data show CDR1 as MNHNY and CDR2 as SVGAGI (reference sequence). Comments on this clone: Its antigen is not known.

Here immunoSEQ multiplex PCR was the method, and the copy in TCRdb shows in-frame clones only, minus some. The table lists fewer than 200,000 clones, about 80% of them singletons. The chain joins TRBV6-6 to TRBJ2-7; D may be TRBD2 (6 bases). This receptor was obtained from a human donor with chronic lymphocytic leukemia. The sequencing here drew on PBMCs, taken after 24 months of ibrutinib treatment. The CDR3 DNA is TGTGCCAGCAGGAAGGAGAGGGGAGGACGTCTCGAGCAGTACTTC. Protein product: CASRKERGGRLEQYF.